What follows are 19 T cell receptor beta chains derived from one specimen sequenced in a study of cytomegalovirus exposure and HLA in healthy donors. Vbeta (60) and Jbeta (13) primers were used in the PCR. Profiling relied on immunoSEQ multiplex PCR, and the TCRdb table lists in-frame clones only, not all of them. The sample lists approximately 100,000 clones, approximately 79% occurring once. The source material was PBMCs. The receptors stem from a man aged 55-75 years in good health and CMV-seropositive.

The table lists this clone with a count of one. The J gene is TRBJ2-3, the V gene TRBV15; no clear D. V was pared by 3 bases and J by 4 bases, with 5 bases between. Germline V gene data show CDR1 as LNHNV and CDR2 as YYDKDF (reference sequence). The CDR3 totals 12 residues. In DNA, the CDR3 is TGTGCCACCAGCAGTAGATCAGATACGCAGTATTTT. Translating gives CATSSRSDTQYF. The full variable domain, in which reference TRBV15 and TRBJ2-3 provide the parts outside the CDR3, is DAMVIQNPRYQVTQFGKPVTLSCSQTLNHNVMYWYQQKSSQAPKLLFHYYDKDFNNEADTPDNFQSRRPNTSFCFLDIRSPGLGDTAMYLCATSSRSDTQYFGPGTRLTVL.

The count of this clone is one. The genes are TRBV19 and TRBJ1-4, with a tentative D call TRBD1 (5 bases). Per germline, CDR1 LNHDA and CDR2 SQIVND (reference sequence). The CDR3 totals 12 residues. The V end was cut by 9 bases, the J end by 8 bases, with 13 bases between. The CDR3 is CASAGNGEKLFF. The CDR3 nucleotides read TGTGCCAGCGCAGGGAATGGGGAAAAACTGTTTTTT.

The gene calls are TRBV19 and TRBJ2-7, with D possibly being TRBD1 (6 bases). The CDR3 is 16 residues long. V was clipped by 3 bases and J by 0 bases, with 15 bases between them. Germline V lookup: CDR1 LNHDA, CDR2 SQIVND (reference sequence). The CDR3 nucleotides are TGTGCCAGTAGTATGATGGGGACATCCAGCTCCTACGAGCAGTACTTC. Its protein product is CASSMMGTSSSYEQYF. The full variable domain, completed using reference TRBV19 and TRBJ2-7, is DGGITQSPKYLFRKEGQNVTLSCEQNLNHDAMYWYRQDPGQGLRLIYYSQIVNDFQKGDIAEGYSVSREKKESFPLTVTSAQKNPTAFYLCASSMMGTSSSYEQYFGPGTRLTVT.

This chain joins TRBV19 and TRBJ1-1, with D tentatively TRBD1 (6 bases). The V gene's germline CDR1 is LNHDA and CDR2 SQIVND (reference sequence). The length of the CDR3 is 15 residues. The germline V and J ends were trimmed by 4 bases and 0 bases, with 12 bases remaining between them. The DNA for the CDR3 is TGTGCCAGTAGTACCCAGACAGGAATGAACACTGAAGCTTTCTTT. It translates to CASSTQTGMNTEAFF. Together with reference TRBV19 and TRBJ1-1, the CDR3 gives the full variable domain: DGGITQSPKYLFRKEGQNVTLSCEQNLNHDAMYWYRQDPGQGLRLIYYSQIVNDFQKGDIAEGYSVSREKKESFPLTVTSAQKNPTAFYLCASSTQTGMNTEAFFGQGTRLTVV.

Only a few counts were recorded for this clone. The chain has TRBV5-1 and TRBJ2-7; 11 bases are shared with TRBD1. Trimming took 4 bases from V and 5 from J; bases not matched to a gene: 5. Per the germline V gene, CDR1 is SGHRS and CDR2 is YFSETQ. The CDR3 totals 14 residues. CDR3 bases: TGCGCCAGCAGCCCCGGGACAGGGGGGAACGAGCAGTACTTC. As protein: CASSPGTGGNEQYF.

The rearrangement uses TRBV5-6 and TRBJ1-6; 8 bases align to TRBD1. V was pared by 5 bases and J by 9 bases, with 7 bases of the junction left unmatched. The germline V gene encodes CDR1 SGHDT and CDR2 YYEEEE. The CDR3 covers 14 residues. CDR3 nucleotide sequence: TGTGCCAGCAGTCTCAGGGGGCCAAGTTCACCCCTCCACTTT. The encoded protein is CASSLRGPSSPLHF. Variable domain in full (rest from reference TRBV5-6 and TRBJ1-6): DAGVTQSPTHLIKTRGQQVTLRCSPKSGHDTVSWYQQALGQGPQFIFQYYEEEERQRGNFPDRFSGHQFPNYSSELNVNALLLGDSALYLCASSLRGPSSPLHFGNGTRLTVT.

The chain employs TRBV7-8 and TRBJ1-3; 7 bases fit TRBD1. Trimming cost V 5 bases and J 8 bases; bases outside gene matches: 18. In germline, CDR1 is SGHVS, CDR2 FQNEAQ. The CDR3 runs 17 residues. For the CDR3, the DNA is TGTGCCAGCAGCCCAAACCGGCGGGCAGGGGGTAGGGACACCATATATTTT. It is translated as CASSPNRRAGGRDTIYF.

The chain has TRBV29-1 and TRBJ2-7; 7 bases map to TRBD1. Trimming removed 4 bases from V and 3 bases from J; junction bases left unmatched: 3. The CDR3 runs to 12 residues. Germline CDR1 is SQVTM and CDR2 is ANQGSEA. CDR3 region: CSVVGTVYEQYF. CDR3 coding DNA: TGCAGCGTTGTTGGGACAGTCTACGAGCAGTACTTC.

V is TRBV6-1 and J is TRBJ1-1, with TRBD1 matching over 8 bases. This CDR3 is 14 amino acids long. Germline lookup yields CDR1 MNHNS and CDR2 SASEGT. V trimming: 9 bases; J trimming: 4 bases; junction bases outside the gene matches: 10. CDR3 in amino acids: CASTPQGALTEAFF. The CDR3, as DNA: TGTGCCAGTACCCCCCAGGGGGCGCTCACTGAAGCTTTCTTT.

This clone was seen a single time. CDR3 nucleotide sequence: TGCAGTGCGGACAGGGTCGACGAGCAGTACTTC. It is translated as CSADRVDEQYF. This chain joins TRBV20-1 and TRBJ2-7, with 8 bases identical to TRBD1. This CDR3 spans 11 amino acids. The junction had 3 bases not matched to a gene; V was cut back by 6 bases and J by 5 bases. From germline, CDR1 is DFQATT and CDR2 SNEGSKA (reference sequence).

The V gene is TRBV6-5, the J gene TRBJ2-7; D gene ambiguous. The V gene's germline CDR1 is MNHEY and CDR2 SVGAGI. CDR3 size: 15 residues. The ends were cut back, 0 bases at V and 4 bases at J, with 13 bases in the middle. CDR3 sequence: CASSYSEGRSYEQYF. The DNA for the CDR3 is TGTGCCAGCAGTTACTCGGAAGGCAGGTCGTACGAGCAGTACTTC.

The chain is built from TRBV6-6 and TRBJ1-2, with 11 bases aligning to TRBD1. J gave up 4 bases and V 7 bases, and 11 bases lay outside the gene matches. CDR3 length: 16 residues. Germline CDR1 MNHNY, CDR2 SVGAGI (reference sequence). This CDR3 reads CASTPSGQGGVYGYTF. The CDR3, as DNA: TGTGCCAGCACTCCCTCGGGACAGGGGGGAGTCTATGGCTACACCTTC.

The CDR3 loop is CASSPPTRTEQFF. The DNA of the CDR3 is TGTGCCAGCTCACCACCGACTCGAACTGAGCAGTTCTTC. The chain links TRBV18 to TRBJ2-1; no definite D call. With 0 bases removed from V and 9 bases from J, the gap between germline ends came to 9 bases. Germline V gene sequence: CDR1 KGHSH, CDR2 LQKENI. CDR3 length equals 13 residues.

CDR3 in amino acids: CASSLGGSTLSGETQYF. CDR3 DNA: TGCGCCAGCAGCTTAGGGGGTAGCACTTTATCAGGAGAGACCCAGTACTTC. The V call is TRBV5-1, the J call TRBJ2-5; perhaps TRBD1 as D (6 bases). V lost 2 bases, J lost 4 bases, and 21 bases lay in between. CDR1 is SGHRS and CDR2 is YFSETQ in the germline V gene. The length of the CDR3 is 17 residues. Filled out from reference TRBV5-1 and TRBJ2-5, the complete variable domain reads KAGVTQTPRYLIKTRGQQVTLSCSPISGHRSVSWYQQTPGQGLQFLFEYFSETQRNKGNFPGRFSGRQFSNSRSEMNVSTLELGDSALYLCASSLGGSTLSGETQYFGPGTRLLVL.

The chain combines TRBV30 with TRBJ1-6, with unresolved D. V gave up 3 bases and J gave up 7 bases, with 7 bases separating them. This CDR3 contains 12 residues. The V gene's germline CDR1 is GTSNPN and CDR2 SVGIG (reference sequence). CDR3 in amino acids: CAWRRRNSPLHF. Here the CDR3 DNA reads TGTGCCTGGAGGAGGAGAAATTCACCCCTCCACTTT.

The rearrangement joins TRBV6-4 to TRBJ2-3, with a possible D match to TRBD2 (6 bases). This CDR3 is built from 15 residues. Per germline, CDR1 MRHNA and CDR2 SNTAGT. V was clipped by 2 bases and J by 0 bases, with 9 bases between them. CDR3 residues: CASSDVAGSTDTQYF. The CDR3 bases are TGTGCCAGCAGTGACGTCGCGGGGAGCACAGATACGCAGTATTTT.

The CDR3 sequence: CASTSIGGGANVLTF. As DNA, the CDR3 is TGTGCCAGCACCTCCATCGGAGGTGGGGCCAACGTCCTGACTTTC. The chain joins TRBV27 to TRBJ2-6, with D maybe TRBD2 (5 bases). The germline V gene has CDR1 MNHEY and CDR2 SMNVEV (reference sequence). With 7 bases removed from V and 3 bases from J, the gap between germline ends came to 13 bases. There are 15 residues in the CDR3.

The rearrangement uses TRBV23-1 and TRBJ1-1, with TRBD1 as a possible D gene (5 bases). TRBV23-1 is labeled an ORF, and its function is uncertain. This CDR3 contains 12 residues. V lost 3 bases and J 6 bases, leaving 8 bases between the germline ends. The CDR3 DNA reads TGCGCCAGCAGTCAGTCGGGGGCTGAAGCTTTCTTT. Its protein is CASSQSGAEAFF.

V is TRBV7-8 and J is TRBJ2-7; unclear D gene. This CDR3 is 13 amino acids long. Germline values: CDR1 SGHVS, CDR2 FQNEAQ. V lost 7 bases to trimming and J lost 2 bases, with 12 bases between them. CDR3 sequence reads: CASTVKRTYEQYF. The CDR3 bases are TGTGCCAGCACGGTCAAGAGAACCTACGAGCAGTACTTC.